This T cell receptor beta chain was sequenced for a study of cytomegalovirus exposure and HLA in healthy donors. Study-level findings and limits: According to a subsequent analysis, TCR clusters identified in the first cohort showed a tendency to co-occur across the 120 or so validation repertoires.

Data came from immunoSEQ multiplex PCR; TCRdb stores just in-frame clones and leaves some out. The sample has about 240,000 clones, 86% seen once; the top ten hold 1% to 1.5%. As concerns this clone: Its antigen is as yet unknown.

The donors were part of the validation cohort of 120 subjects. That cohort was separate from the first cohort, which comprised under 750 subjects. Germline V lookup: CDR1 MNHEY, CDR2 SMNVEV (reference sequence). The CDR3 runs 14 residues. V shed 3 bases, J shed 3 bases, and the junction held 3 bases outside the gene matches. Sequenced sample: PBMCs. V is TRBV27 and J is TRBJ2-5, with TRBD2 matching over 8 bases. This receptor was identified in a woman between 25 and 40 years old in good health and CMV-seropositive. The CDR3 nucleotides read TGTGCCAGCAGTTTCAGCGGGAGCGAAGAGACCCAGTACTTC. Protein: CASSFSGSEETQYF.